This entry is about one TCR beta chain. Antigen specificity is unknown. This sample is part of a study of OX40 agonist ivuxolimab in advanced cancers. The study, taken as a whole, reports: Normalized T-cell clonal expansion was also low in some nonresponders.

The CDR3 consists of 13 residues. V was shortened by 5 bases and J by 7 bases, with 11 bases between the two germline ends. The germline CDR1 and CDR2 sequences are MDHEN and SYDVKM. Individuals having autoimmune disease history or systemic immunosuppression were not enrolled. Repertoires were generated with immunoSEQ multiplex PCR, while TCRdb's copy carries only in-frame clones and drops some. The sample comprises 65,000 to 95,000 clones, roughly nine tenths of which are singletons, and roughly 4.9% rests with the top ten. The chain has TRBV28 and TRBJ1-4; the D is unclear. This receptor was identified in an adult with an advanced solid tumor such as melanoma, head and neck, liver or kidney cancer. This specimen was CD4+ or CD8+ T cells sorted from blood, taken in a trial of the OX40 agonist ivuxolimab. As DNA, the CDR3 is TGTGCCAGCAGTGCCCCGGGAGTTGAAAAACTGTTTTTT. It encodes CASSAPGVEKLFF.